This is a list of T cell receptor beta chains from one sample in a study of shared clonotypes between healthy human individuals. Method: immunoSEQ multiplex PCR; TCRdb's copy keeps in-frame clones and lacks some. The sample gives some 2,000,000 clones, approximately 95% of which show up once; 1% to 1.3% is in the top ten. Sequenced: naive CD8+ T cells sorted from blood. The receptor source for this set is a man younger than 30 in good health. The CDR3 runs from the conserved cysteine through the conserved F or W. D genes are given only for firm matches.

J gene: TRBJ2-5; V gene: TRBV19; D gene: -; CDR3 protein: CASSPLREKETQYF
J gene: TRBJ2-1; V gene: TRBV4-1; D gene: TRBD2; CDR3 protein: CASSQVDGPGGYNEQFF
J gene: TRBJ2-3; V gene: TRBV6-5; D gene: -; CDR3 protein: CASSYNRIPDTQYF
J gene: TRBJ2-1; V gene: TRBV7-9; D gene: -; CDR3 protein: CASSWNEQFF
J gene: TRBJ2-2; V gene: TRBV27; D gene: -; CDR3 protein: CASSFGGTGELFF
J gene: TRBJ2-1; V gene: TRBV29-1; D gene: TRBD2; CDR3 protein: CSVSSGSAYNEQFF
J gene: TRBJ2-2; V gene: TRBV4-1; D gene: -; CDR3 protein: CASSLLTGGTGELFF
J gene: TRBJ1-6; V gene: TRBV9; D gene: TRBD1; CDR3 protein: CASSGGQSNSPLHF
J gene: TRBJ2-3; V gene: TRBV5-6; D gene: -; CDR3 protein: CASSPGADTQYF
J gene: TRBJ2-5; V gene: TRBV6-6; D gene: TRBD2; CDR3 protein: CASSSSAGERETQYF
J gene: TRBJ2-7; V gene: TRBV27; D gene: -; CDR3 protein: CASSSTTEPYEQYF
J gene: TRBJ1-1; V gene: TRBV13; D gene: -; CDR3 protein: CASSSPGTPNTEAFF
J gene: TRBJ2-7; V gene: TRBV7-6; D gene: -; CDR3 protein: CASSLASLQEQYF
J gene: TRBJ2-1; V gene: TRBV9; D gene: -; CDR3 protein: CASSPELNEQFF
J gene: TRBJ2-7; V gene: TRBV19; D gene: TRBD1; CDR3 protein: CASSPRTGFSYEQYF
J gene: TRBJ1-2; V gene: TRBV6-5; D gene: TRBD1; CDR3 protein: CASSYSDWGQGGGYTF
J gene: TRBJ2-7; V gene: TRBV4-1; D gene: -; CDR3 protein: CASSQGPGTLGSYEQYF